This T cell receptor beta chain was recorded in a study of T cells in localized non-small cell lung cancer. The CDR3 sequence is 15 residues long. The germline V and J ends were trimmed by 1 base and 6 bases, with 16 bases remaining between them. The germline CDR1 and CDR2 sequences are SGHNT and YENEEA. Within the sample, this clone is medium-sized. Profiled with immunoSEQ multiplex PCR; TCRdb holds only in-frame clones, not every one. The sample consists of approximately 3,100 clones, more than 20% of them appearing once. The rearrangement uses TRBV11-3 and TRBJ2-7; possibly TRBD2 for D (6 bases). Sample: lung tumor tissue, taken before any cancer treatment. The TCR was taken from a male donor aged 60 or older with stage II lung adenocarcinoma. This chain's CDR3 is CASSLGGVDLSEQYF. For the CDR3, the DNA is TGTGCCAGCAGCTTAGGCGGGGTTGATTTAAGCGAGCAGTACTTC. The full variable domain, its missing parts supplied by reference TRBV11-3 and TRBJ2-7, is EAGVVQSPRYKIIEKKQPVAFWCNPISGHNTLYWYLQNLGQGPELLIRYENEEAVDDSQLPKDRFSAERLKGVDSTLKIQPAELGDSAVYLCASSLGGVDLSEQYFGPGTRLTVT.